The following is a T cell receptor beta chain sequence with its context. Its antigen is unidentified. With cryopreserved PBMCs as the source, roughly 2 micrograms of genomic DNA went to TCR beta libraries. This sample was taken from a study of cytotoxic CD8 clonotypes in ibrutinib-treated CLL. Study results and caveats: Clonality was higher at baseline than in age-matched healthy donors and tracked circulating CD8+ T-cell counts.

V was shortened by 5 bases and J by 0 bases, with 4 bases between the two germline ends. The CDR3 covers 13 residues. Germline CDR1 is SGHNT and CDR2 is YENEEA. Data came from immunoSEQ multiplex PCR; TCRdb stores just in-frame clones and leaves some out. The sample lists approximately 330,000 clones; just under 80% were seen once. The chain is built from TRBV11-3 and TRBJ2-2; D is uncertain. The receptor was derived from a human donor with chronic lymphocytic leukemia. This material consisted of PBMCs, taken before ibrutinib treatment. The CDR3 DNA follows: TGTGCCAGCAGCAAAACGAACACCGGGGAGCTGTTTTTT. Amino acid sequence: CASSKTNTGELFF.